The 14 T cell receptor beta chains below all came from one sample that was sequenced in a study of cytomegalovirus exposure and HLA in healthy donors. Produced via immunoSEQ multiplex PCR; TCRdb's table is partial and in-frame only. The sample has about 120,000 clones, over 65% seen once; the top ten hold about 2.2%. The sequenced sample was PBMCs. The source of these receptors is a woman in her twenties or thirties in good health and CMV-seronegative.

V and J are TRBV5-1 and TRBJ1-4; D ambiguous. The V gene lost 0 bases and the J gene lost 4 bases, with 10 bases spanning the gap. The germline gives CDR1 SGHRS, CDR2 YFSETQ. CDR3 length: 15 residues. The CDR3 bases are TGCGCCAGCAGCTTGGCAGCAGGTATTAATGAAAAACTGTTTTTT. Its translation: CASSLAAGINEKLFF.

V is TRBV7-2 and J is TRBJ1-6, with 8 bases matching TRBD1. The trim removed 3 bases at V and 12 bases at J, leaving 4 bases unmatched. This CDR3 has 13 amino acids. Germline assignment: CDR1 SGHTA and CDR2 FQGNSA. The CDR3 spells CASSLDRAIPLHF. The CDR3 DNA is TGTGCCAGCAGCTTGGACAGGGCAATACCCCTCCACTTT.

CDR3 region: CASSQDSGTEAFF. The CDR3 DNA follows: TGCGCCAGCAGCCAAGATTCGGGCACTGAAGCTTTCTTT. The chain combines TRBV4-1 with TRBJ1-1; no definite D call. V lost 0 bases to trimming and J lost 4 bases, with 6 bases between them. This CDR3 spans 13 amino acids. The germline CDR1 and CDR2 sequences are MGHRA and YSYEKL.

The rearrangement joins TRBV7-6 to TRBJ1-6; TRBD1 is a possible D gene (6 bases). The CDR3 runs to 15 residues. V shed 5 bases and J shed 5 bases, with 13 bases lying between them. Germline values: CDR1 SGHVS, CDR2 FNYEAQ. CDR3 loop: CASSPEQGNNSPLHF. CDR3 nucleotide sequence: TGTGCCAGCAGCCCGGAACAGGGAAATAATTCACCCCTCCACTTT.

The chain links TRBV4-1 to TRBJ2-1; TRBD1 is a possible D gene (5 bases). CDR3 size: 15 residues. The germline CDR1 and CDR2 sequences are MGHRA and YSYEKL. Trimming removed 4 bases at V and 10 bases at J, with 20 bases between. The CDR3 here is CASSPSQGELWEQFF. Written as DNA, the CDR3 is TGCGCCAGCAGCCCATCTCAGGGTGAGCTCTGGGAGCAGTTCTTC.

The rearrangement uses TRBV12-5 and TRBJ2-2; possibly TRBD1 for D (5 bases). Trimming pared 6 bases from V and 1 base from J, leaving 12 bases between. CDR1 and CDR2 from the germline V gene are LGHNT and FRNRAP. CDR3 length equals 15 residues. CDR3 in amino acids: CASGRTRRNTGELFF. The CDR3 nucleotides read TGTGCTAGTGGACGGACACGAAGGAACACCGGGGAGCTGTTTTTT.

The gene calls are TRBV5-1 and TRBJ1-3; D call uncertain. V was cut by 2 bases and J by 4 bases, with 7 bases left in between. Germline CDR1 SGHRS, CDR2 YFSETQ. CDR3 length: 13 residues. CDR3 sequence (DNA): TGCGCCAGCAGCTTAACGGGGGGAAACACCATATATTTT. This sequence encodes CASSLTGGNTIYF. Variable domain in full (rest from reference TRBV5-1 and TRBJ1-3): KAGVTQTPRYLIKTRGQQVTLSCSPISGHRSVSWYQQTPGQGLQFLFEYFSETQRNKGNFPGRFSGRQFSNSRSEMNVSTLELGDSALYLCASSLTGGNTIYFGEGSWLTVV.

The rearrangement links TRBV19 to TRBJ1-1; possible D gene TRBD1, 5 bases. Germline V gene sequence: CDR1 LNHDA, CDR2 SQIVND (reference sequence). The CDR3 totals 14 residues. Trimming pared 2 bases from V and 5 bases from J, leaving 12 bases between. In DNA form, the CDR3 reads TGTGCCAGTAGTATAATGGTAGGGGCGACTGAAGCTTTCTTT. Translated, it gives CASSIMVGATEAFF.

The V and J genes are TRBV6-1 and TRBJ2-4; 7 nucleotides match TRBD2. The germline V gene encodes CDR1 MNHNS and CDR2 SASEGT. This CDR3 has 17 residues. V shed 0 bases and J 0 bases; nucleotides not matched to a gene: 5. The CDR3 nucleotides read TGTGCCAGCAGTGAAGCGGGGGGGTTCATAGCCAAAAACATTCAGTACTTC. Residues: CASSEAGGFIAKNIQYF.

The J gene is TRBJ1-1, the V gene TRBV27; 8 positions agree with TRBD1. CDR3 length equals 15 residues. Trimming cost V 5 bases and J 3 bases; bases outside gene matches: 8. In germline, CDR1 is MNHEY, CDR2 SMNVEV (reference sequence). The CDR3 coding sequence is TGTGCCAGCAGTCCCCGGACAGGGTGGGACACTGAAGCTTTCTTT. It codes for CASSPRTGWDTEAFF.

The chain has TRBV7-8 and TRBJ2-7, with 16 bases matching TRBD2. V shed 5 bases, J shed 1 base, and the junction held 8 bases outside the gene matches. This CDR3 comprises 18 residues. Germline-derived CDR1 and CDR2 are SGHVS and FQNEAQ. The CDR3 is CASSMGTSGGVGSYEQYF. DNA for the CDR3: TGTGCCAGCAGCATGGGGACTAGCGGGGGGGTCGGGTCCTACGAGCAGTACTTC.

The gene calls are TRBV7-9 and TRBJ1-4, with TRBD1 matching over 7 bases. The V gene's germline CDR1 is SEHNR and CDR2 FQNEAQ (reference sequence). Trimming cost V 4 bases and J 5 bases; bases outside gene matches: 7. The CDR3 has 15 residues. This CDR3 reads CASSSSGQPNEKLFF. The CDR3 DNA is TGTGCCAGCAGCTCCTCGGGACAGCCGAATGAAAAACTGTTTTTT.

The chain has TRBV5-1 and TRBJ2-6, with TRBD1 identical over 8 bases. Germline lookup yields CDR1 SGHRS and CDR2 YFSETQ. V trimming: 4 bases; J trimming: 2 bases; junction bases outside the gene matches: 5. The CDR3 length is 16 residues. CDR3 DNA sequence: TGCGCCAGCAGCCTGGAACAGGGGGCTGGGGCCAACGTCCTGACTTTC. Amino acid sequence: CASSLEQGAGANVLTF.

V usage is TRBV5-1 and J usage is TRBJ1-1, with 9 nucleotides matching TRBD1. V lost 4 bases and J lost 4; bases outside the gene matches: 8. The germline gives CDR1 SGHRS, CDR2 YFSETQ. The CDR3 extends over 15 amino acids. The CDR3 loop is CASSPPGQGFTEAFF. The CDR3 DNA is TGCGCCAGCAGCCCTCCGGGACAGGGTTTCACTGAAGCTTTCTTT. Looking up the rest from reference TRBV5-1 and TRBJ1-1 gives the full variable domain: KAGVTQTPRYLIKTRGQQVTLSCSPISGHRSVSWYQQTPGQGLQFLFEYFSETQRNKGNFPGRFSGRQFSNSRSEMNVSTLELGDSALYLCASSPPGQGFTEAFFGQGTRLTVV.